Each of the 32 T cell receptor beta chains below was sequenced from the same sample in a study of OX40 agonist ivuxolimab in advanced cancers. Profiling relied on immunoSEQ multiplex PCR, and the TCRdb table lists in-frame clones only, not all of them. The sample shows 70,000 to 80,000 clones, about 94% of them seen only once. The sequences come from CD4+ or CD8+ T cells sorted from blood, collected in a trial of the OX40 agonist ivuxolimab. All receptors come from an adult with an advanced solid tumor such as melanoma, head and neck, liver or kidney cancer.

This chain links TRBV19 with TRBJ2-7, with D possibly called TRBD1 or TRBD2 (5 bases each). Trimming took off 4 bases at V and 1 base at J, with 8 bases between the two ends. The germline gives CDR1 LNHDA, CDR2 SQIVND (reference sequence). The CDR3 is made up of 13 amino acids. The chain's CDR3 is CASSRDGSYEQYF. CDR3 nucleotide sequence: TGTGCCAGTAGTAGGGACGGTTCCTACGAGCAGTACTTC.

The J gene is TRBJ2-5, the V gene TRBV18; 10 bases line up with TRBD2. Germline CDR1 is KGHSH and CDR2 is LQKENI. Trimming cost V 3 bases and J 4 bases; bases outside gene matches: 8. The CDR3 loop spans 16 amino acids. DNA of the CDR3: TGTGCCAGCTCACCGGGGAGCGGGGGGGGAGGAGAGACCCAGTACTTC. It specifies CASSPGSGGGGETQYF.

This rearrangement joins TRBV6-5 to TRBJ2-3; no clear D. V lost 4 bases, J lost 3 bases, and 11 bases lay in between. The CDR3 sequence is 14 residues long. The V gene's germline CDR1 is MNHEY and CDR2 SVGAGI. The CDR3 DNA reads TGTGCCAGCAGTTCCCAGGCTACTACAGATACGCAGTATTTT. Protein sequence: CASSSQATTDTQYF.

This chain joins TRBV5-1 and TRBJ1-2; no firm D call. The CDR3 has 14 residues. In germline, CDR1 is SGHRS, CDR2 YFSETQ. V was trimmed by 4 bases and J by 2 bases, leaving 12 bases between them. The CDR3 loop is CASSPLEGNYGYTF. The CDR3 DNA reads TGCGCCAGCAGCCCTCTAGAAGGGAACTATGGCTACACCTTC.

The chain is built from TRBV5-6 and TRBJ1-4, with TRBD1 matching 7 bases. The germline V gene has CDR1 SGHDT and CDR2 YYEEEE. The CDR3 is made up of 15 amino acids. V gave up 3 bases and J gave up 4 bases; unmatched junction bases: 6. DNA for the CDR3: TGTGCCAGCAGCTCTCAGGACAGGTTTAATGAAAAACTGTTTTTT. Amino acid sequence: CASSSQDRFNEKLFF.

Here the CDR3 reads CAWSPGTANTEAFF. In DNA form, the CDR3 reads TGTGCCTGGAGTCCCGGAACAGCTAACACTGAAGCTTTCTTT. This rearrangement joins TRBV30 to TRBJ1-1; the D is unclear. V lost 2 bases, J lost 2 bases, and 12 bases lay in between. Germline V gene lookup returns CDR1 GTSNPN and CDR2 SVGIG (reference sequence). This CDR3 contains 14 residues. The whole variable domain, filled in from reference TRBV30 and TRBJ1-1, reads SQTIHQWPATLVQPVGSPLSLECTVEGTSNPNLYWYRQAAGRGLQLLFYSVGIGQISSEVPQNLSASRPQDRQFILSSKKLLLSDSGFYLCAWSPGTANTEAFFGQGTRLTVV.

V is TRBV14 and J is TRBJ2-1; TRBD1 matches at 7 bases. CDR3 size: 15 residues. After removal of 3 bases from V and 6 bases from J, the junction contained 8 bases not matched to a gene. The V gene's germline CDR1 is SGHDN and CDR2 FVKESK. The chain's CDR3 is CASSHGTARSNEQFF. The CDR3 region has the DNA TGTGCCAGCAGCCACGGGACAGCGAGAAGCAATGAGCAGTTCTTC.

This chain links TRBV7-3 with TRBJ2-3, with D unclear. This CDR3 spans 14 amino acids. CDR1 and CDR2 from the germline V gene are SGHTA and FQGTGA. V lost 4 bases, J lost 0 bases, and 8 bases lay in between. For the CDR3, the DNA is TGTGCCAGCAGCTGGACCAGCAGCACAGATACGCAGTATTTT. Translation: CASSWTSSTDTQYF.

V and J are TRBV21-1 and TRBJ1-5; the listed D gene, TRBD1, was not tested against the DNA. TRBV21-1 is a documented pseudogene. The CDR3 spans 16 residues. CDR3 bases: TGTGCCAGCGCAGAAAGGGGGCGGAGTGGGCATCAGCCCCAGCATTTT. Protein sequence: CASAERGRSGHQPQHF.

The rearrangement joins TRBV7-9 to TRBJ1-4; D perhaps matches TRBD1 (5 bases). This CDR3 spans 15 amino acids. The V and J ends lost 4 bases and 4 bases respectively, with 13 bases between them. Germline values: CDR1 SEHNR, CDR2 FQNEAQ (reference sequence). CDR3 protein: CASSWAGQGNEKLFF. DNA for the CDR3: TGTGCCAGCAGCTGGGCTGGGCAGGGTAATGAAAAACTGTTTTTT.

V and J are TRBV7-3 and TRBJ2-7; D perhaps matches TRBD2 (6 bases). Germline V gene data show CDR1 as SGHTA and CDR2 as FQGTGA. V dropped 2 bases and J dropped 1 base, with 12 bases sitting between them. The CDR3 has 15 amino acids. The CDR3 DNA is TGTGCCAGCAGCTTATCCGGAGGGGAGTCCTACGAGCAGTACTTC. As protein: CASSLSGGESYEQYF.

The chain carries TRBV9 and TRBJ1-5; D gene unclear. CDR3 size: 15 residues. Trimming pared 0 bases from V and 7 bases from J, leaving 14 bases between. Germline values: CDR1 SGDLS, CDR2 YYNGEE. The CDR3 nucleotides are TGTGCCAGCAGCGTAGGGGCTAGTGCGGGGCAGCCCCAGCATTTT. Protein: CASSVGASAGQPQHF.

The CDR3 is CASSFLAETDTQYF. The CDR3 region has the DNA TGTGCCAGCAGCTTCCTAGCGGAAACAGATACGCAGTATTTT. This chain joins TRBV7-9 and TRBJ2-3; 7 bases are a match to TRBD2. CDR3 length: 14 residues. CDR1 SEHNR and CDR2 FQNEAQ come from the germline V gene (reference sequence). V gave up 3 bases and J gave up 3 bases; unmatched junction bases: 3.

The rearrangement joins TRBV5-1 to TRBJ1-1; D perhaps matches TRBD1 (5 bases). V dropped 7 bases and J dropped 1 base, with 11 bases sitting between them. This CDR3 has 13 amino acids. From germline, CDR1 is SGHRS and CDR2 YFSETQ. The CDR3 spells CASWGPRNTEAFF. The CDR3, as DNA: TGCGCCAGCTGGGGACCAAGGAACACTGAAGCTTTCTTT.

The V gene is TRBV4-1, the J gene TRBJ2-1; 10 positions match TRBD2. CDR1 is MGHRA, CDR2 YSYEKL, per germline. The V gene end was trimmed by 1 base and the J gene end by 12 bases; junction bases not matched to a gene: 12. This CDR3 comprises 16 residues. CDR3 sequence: CASSQVGLAEARGQFF. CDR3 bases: TGCGCCAGCAGCCAAGTTGGACTAGCGGAGGCCCGGGGGCAGTTCTTC.

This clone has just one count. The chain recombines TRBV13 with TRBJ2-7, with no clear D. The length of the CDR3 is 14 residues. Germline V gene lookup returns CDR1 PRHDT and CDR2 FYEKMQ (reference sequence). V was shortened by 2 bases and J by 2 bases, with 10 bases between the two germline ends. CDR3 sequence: CASSLITETYEQYF. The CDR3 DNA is TGTGCCAGCAGCTTAATTACAGAAACCTACGAGCAGTACTTC.

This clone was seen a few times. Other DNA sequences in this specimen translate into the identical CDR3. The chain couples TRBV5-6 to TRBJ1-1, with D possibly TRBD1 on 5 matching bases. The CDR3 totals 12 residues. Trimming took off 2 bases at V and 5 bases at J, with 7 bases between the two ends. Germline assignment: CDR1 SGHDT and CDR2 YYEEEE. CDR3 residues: CASSFGGTEAFF. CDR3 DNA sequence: TGTGCCAGCAGCTTCGGGGGAACTGAAGCTTTCTTT.

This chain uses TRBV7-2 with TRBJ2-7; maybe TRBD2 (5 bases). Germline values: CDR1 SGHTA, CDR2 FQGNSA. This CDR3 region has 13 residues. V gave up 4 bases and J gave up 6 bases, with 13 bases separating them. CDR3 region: CASSSGTGIEQYF. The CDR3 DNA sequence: TGTGCCAGCAGCTCAGGTACGGGGATCGAGCAGTACTTC.

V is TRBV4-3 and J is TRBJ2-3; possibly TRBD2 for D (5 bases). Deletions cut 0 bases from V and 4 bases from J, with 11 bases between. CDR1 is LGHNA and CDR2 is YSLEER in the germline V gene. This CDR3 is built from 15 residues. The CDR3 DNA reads TGCGCCAGCAGCCAAGACGGGGTACCGGCAGATACGCAGTATTTT. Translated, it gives CASSQDGVPADTQYF.

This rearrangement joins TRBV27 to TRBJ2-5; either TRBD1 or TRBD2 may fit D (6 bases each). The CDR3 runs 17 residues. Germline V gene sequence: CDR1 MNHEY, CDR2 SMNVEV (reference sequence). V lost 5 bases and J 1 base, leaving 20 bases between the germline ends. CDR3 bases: TGTGCCAGCAGTCTAACACACAGGAGGGGGACCCAAGAGACCCAGTACTTC. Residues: CASSLTHRRGTQETQYF.

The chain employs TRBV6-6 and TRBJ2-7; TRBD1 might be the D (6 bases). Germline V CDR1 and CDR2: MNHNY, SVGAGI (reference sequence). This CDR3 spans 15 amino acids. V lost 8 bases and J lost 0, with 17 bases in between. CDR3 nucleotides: TGTGCCAGCCACAGTCGGGACATGAGCTCCTACGAGCAGTACTTC. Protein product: CASHSRDMSSYEQYF.

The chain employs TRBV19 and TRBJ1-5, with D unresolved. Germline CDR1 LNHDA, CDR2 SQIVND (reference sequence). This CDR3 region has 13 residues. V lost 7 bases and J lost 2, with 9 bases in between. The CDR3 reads CASKEGGNQPQHF. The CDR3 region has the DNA TGTGCCAGTAAGGAAGGTGGCAATCAGCCCCAGCATTTT. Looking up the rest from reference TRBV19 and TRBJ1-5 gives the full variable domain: DGGITQSPKYLFRKEGQNVTLSCEQNLNHDAMYWYRQDPGQGLRLIYYSQIVNDFQKGDIAEGYSVSREKKESFPLTVTSAQKNPTAFYLCASKEGGNQPQHFGDGTRLSIL.

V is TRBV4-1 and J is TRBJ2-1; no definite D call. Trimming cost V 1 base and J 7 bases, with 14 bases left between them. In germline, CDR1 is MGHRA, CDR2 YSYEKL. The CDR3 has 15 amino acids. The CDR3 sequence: CASSQGVDLWNEQFF. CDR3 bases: TGCGCCAGCAGCCAAGGGGTGGACCTCTGGAATGAGCAGTTCTTC.

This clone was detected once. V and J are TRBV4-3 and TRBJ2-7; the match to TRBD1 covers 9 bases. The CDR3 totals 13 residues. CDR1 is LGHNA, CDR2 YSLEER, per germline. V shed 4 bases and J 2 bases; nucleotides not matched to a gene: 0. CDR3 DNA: TGCGCCAGCAGCCGGGACAGGGCCTACGAGCAGTACTTC. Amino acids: CASSRDRAYEQYF.

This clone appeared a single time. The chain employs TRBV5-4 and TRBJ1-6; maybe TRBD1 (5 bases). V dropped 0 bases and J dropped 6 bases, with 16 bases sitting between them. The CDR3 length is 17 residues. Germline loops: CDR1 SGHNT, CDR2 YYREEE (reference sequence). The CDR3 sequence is CASSLGIGGVSNSPLHF. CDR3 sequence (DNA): TGTGCCAGCAGCTTGGGAATTGGGGGGGTCAGTAATTCACCCCTCCACTTT.

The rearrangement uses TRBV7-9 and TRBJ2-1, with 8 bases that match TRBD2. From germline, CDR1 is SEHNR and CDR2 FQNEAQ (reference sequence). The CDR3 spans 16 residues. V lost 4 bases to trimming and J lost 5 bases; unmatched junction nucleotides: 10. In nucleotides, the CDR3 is TGTGCCAGCAGCTCGACAGGCGGGAGGTTGAACAATGAGCAGTTCTTC. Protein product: CASSSTGGRLNNEQFF.

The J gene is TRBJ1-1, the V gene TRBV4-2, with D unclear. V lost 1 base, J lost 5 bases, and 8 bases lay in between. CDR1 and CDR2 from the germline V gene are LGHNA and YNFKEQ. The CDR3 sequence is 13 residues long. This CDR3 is CASSQGEGTEAFF. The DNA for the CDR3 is TGTGCCAGCAGCCAAGGAGAGGGAACTGAAGCTTTCTTT.

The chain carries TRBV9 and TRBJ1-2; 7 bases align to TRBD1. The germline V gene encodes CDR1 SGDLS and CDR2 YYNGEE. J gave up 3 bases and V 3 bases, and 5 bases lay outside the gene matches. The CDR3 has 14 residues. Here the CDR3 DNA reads TGTGCCAGCAGCGATGGACAGGAAGACTATGGCTACACCTTC. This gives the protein CASSDGQEDYGYTF.

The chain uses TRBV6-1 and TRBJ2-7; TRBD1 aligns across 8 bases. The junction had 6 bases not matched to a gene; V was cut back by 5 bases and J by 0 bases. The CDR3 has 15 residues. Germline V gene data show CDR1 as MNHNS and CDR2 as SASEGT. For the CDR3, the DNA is TGTGCCAGCAGTTTGACAGGGGCGGCCTCCTACGAGCAGTACTTC. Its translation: CASSLTGAASYEQYF.

DNA for the CDR3: TGTGCCAGCAGGCCCTCGACAGGGGGTAATTCACCCCTCCACTTT. Translation gives CASRPSTGGNSPLHF. The chain employs TRBV2 and TRBJ1-6, with 9 bases that match TRBD1. Per the germline V gene, CDR1 is SNHLY and CDR2 is FYNNEI. The CDR3 totals 15 residues. After removal of 6 bases from V and 6 bases from J, the junction contained 6 bases not matched to a gene. Full variable domain (remainder filled in from reference TRBV2 and TRBJ1-6): EPEVTQTPSHQVTQMGQEVILRCVPISNHLYFYWYRQILGQKVEFLVSFYNNEISEKSEIFDDQFSVERPDGSNFTLKIRSTKLEDSAMYFCASRPSTGGNSPLHFGNGTRLTVT.

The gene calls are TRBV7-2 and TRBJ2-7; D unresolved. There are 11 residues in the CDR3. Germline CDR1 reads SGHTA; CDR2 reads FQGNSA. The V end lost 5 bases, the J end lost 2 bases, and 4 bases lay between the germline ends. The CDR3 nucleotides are TGTGCCAGCAGCACAACCTACGAGCAGTACTTC. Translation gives CASSTTYEQYF.

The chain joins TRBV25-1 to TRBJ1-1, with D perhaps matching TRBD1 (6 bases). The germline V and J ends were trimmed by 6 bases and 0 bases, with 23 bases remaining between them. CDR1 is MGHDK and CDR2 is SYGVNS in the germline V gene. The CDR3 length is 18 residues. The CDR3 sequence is CASRPNHLTGPLNTEAFF. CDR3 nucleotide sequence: TGTGCCAGCAGGCCTAACCACCTGACAGGTCCTTTGAACACTGAAGCTTTCTTT.